The 10 T cell receptor beta chains below were found in one sample sequenced in a study of T cells after yellow fever vaccination. TCRdb re-called the 5' RACE reads through MiXCR, storing one row per CDR3 protein. The data show about 320,000 distinct CDR3 sequences, around 4.5% seen once. The material sequenced was PBMCs, taken 15 days after the yellow fever booster vaccination. The receptor set was obtained from a man younger than 35 who received the YFV17D yellow fever vaccine.

This rearrangement joins TRBV12-3 or TRBV12-4 to TRBJ2-3; no clear D gene. V was shortened by 2 bases and J by 0 bases, with 6 bases between the two germline ends. The CDR3 totals 14 residues. The CDR3 coding sequence is TGTGCCAGCAGTTTAAGGGCCAGCACAGATACGCAGTATTTT. Amino acid sequence: CASSLRASTDTQYF.

This clonotype was seen ten or more times. J is TRBJ1-1 and V is TRBV6-5; D not resolved. CDR1 and CDR2 from the germline V gene are MNHEY and SVGAGI. V lost 5 bases and J lost 0, with 4 bases in between. The CDR3 is 12 residues long. The DNA of the CDR3 is TGTGCCAGCAGTGCCATGAACACTGAAGCTTTCTTT. Protein sequence: CASSAMNTEAFF.

The table lists this clonotype with many counts. This chain links TRBV9 with TRBJ2-3; D is uncertain. Trimming shortened V by 0 bases and J by 4 bases, and 9 bases separated the two germline ends. Per the germline V gene, CDR1 is SGDLS and CDR2 is YYNGEE. This CDR3 is 14 amino acids long. The CDR3 reads CASSVGISSDTQYF. CDR3 coding DNA: TGTGCCAGCAGCGTAGGGATTAGTTCAGATACGCAGTATTTT.

This clonotype has ten or more counts. The chain recombines TRBV5-1 with TRBJ2-1; 9 bases map to TRBD2. The CDR3 is 16 amino acids. The trim removed 0 bases at V and 5 bases at J, leaving 6 bases unmatched. The germline CDR1 and CDR2 sequences are SGHRS and YFSETQ. CDR3: CASSLGPSGDNNEQFF. In DNA form, the CDR3 reads TGCGCCAGCAGCTTGGGGCCTAGCGGGGACAACAATGAGCAGTTCTTC.

This clonotype showed up just a few times. The chain couples TRBV6-5 to TRBJ2-3; D is possibly TRBD2 (7 bases). The germline V gene has CDR1 MNHEY and CDR2 SVGAGI. The CDR3 runs 17 residues. The V gene lost 1 base and the J gene lost 0 bases, with 14 bases spanning the gap. CDR3 amino acids: CASSYFGRGSSTDTQYF. CDR3 coding DNA: TGTGCCAGCAGTTACTTTGGGAGGGGGTCTAGCACAGATACGCAGTATTTT.

The V call is TRBV7-6, the J call TRBJ2-7; D not certain. V was trimmed by 0 bases and J by 2 bases, leaving 5 bases between them. From germline, CDR1 is SGHVS and CDR2 FNYEAQ. CDR3 length: 13 amino acids. CDR3 DNA sequence: TGTGCCAGCAGCTTAGCGGAAACCTACGAGCAGTACTTC. This codes for CASSLAETYEQYF.

The rearrangement links TRBV20-1 to TRBJ1-4; D might be TRBD1 (5 bases). The CDR3 spans 14 residues. Germline-derived CDR1 and CDR2 are DFQATT and SNEGSKA (reference sequence). The germline V and J ends were trimmed by 5 bases and 0 bases, with 10 bases remaining between them. The CDR3 is CSARQTATNEKLFF. Here the CDR3 DNA reads TGCAGTGCTCGCCAGACAGCAACTAATGAAAAACTGTTTTTT.

This clonotype was seen ten or more times. V and J are TRBV5-1 and TRBJ2-4; tentative D call: TRBD1 (6 bases). This CDR3 has 15 amino acids. Germline V CDR1 and CDR2: SGHRS, YFSETQ. Trimming left V 0 bases short and J 6 bases short, with 13 bases between. CDR3 sequence: CASSLETGHSNIQYF. The CDR3 coding sequence is TGCGCCAGCAGCTTGGAGACGGGACATTCAAACATTCAGTACTTC.

Many counts were recorded for this clonotype. The chain recombines TRBV6-6 with TRBJ2-1, with D perhaps given as TRBD1 or TRBD2 (5 bases each). Germline V gene data show CDR1 as MNHNY and CDR2 as SVGAGI (reference sequence). This CDR3 comprises 15 residues. V lost 2 bases to trimming and J lost 2 bases, with 10 bases between them. DNA of the CDR3: TGTGCCAGCAGTTACGAGGGGCCCACCTACAATGAGCAGTTCTTC. Its protein product is CASSYEGPTYNEQFF.

This clonotype turned up a few times. V is TRBV15 and J is TRBJ2-3; 8 bases line up with TRBD2. V was clipped by 1 base and J by 6 bases; unmatched bases: 6. Germline assignment: CDR1 LNHNV and CDR2 YYDKDF (reference sequence). The CDR3 covers 15 residues. The CDR3 region is CATSRGRTSLDTQYF. The CDR3 DNA sequence: TGTGCCACCAGCAGAGGACGGACTAGCCTTGATACGCAGTATTTT.